A single sample is the source of the 9 T cell receptor beta chains below, sequenced in a study of blood T cell repertoires in COVID-19 (dated by TCRdb to about 2020). Library preparation was by the immunoSEQ multiplex PCR assay. What TCRdb holds here is the immuneACCESS table cut down to in-frame rearrangements. Part of the clones is not present; checked against another copy, under half of the missing clones reflect an unresolved V gene, and the others are unexplained. This sample holds about 97,000 clones; more than 70% were observed only once. The top ten clones comprise just under 20% of the sample. The source material was peripheral blood. The receptors stem from a human donor in a cohort sampled during active COVID-19.

The CDR3 sequence: CASSPGPEAAYEQYF. CDR3 DNA sequence: TGTGCCAGCAGCCCTGGTCCGGAGGCCGCCTACGAGCAGTACTTC. The chain is built from TRBV11-1 and TRBJ2-7; tentatively, D is TRBD2 (5 bases). Germline V gene sequence: CDR1 SGHAT, CDR2 FQDESV (reference sequence). The length of the CDR3 is 15 residues. V was trimmed by 5 bases and J by 2 bases, leaving 16 bases between them.

This chain uses TRBV7-2 with TRBJ1-5; D might be TRBD1 (5 bases). Germline values: CDR1 SGHTA, CDR2 FQGNSA. The CDR3 extends over 16 amino acids. V was pared by 6 bases and J by 7 bases, with 22 bases between. The DNA of the CDR3 is TGTGCCAGCAGGGTAGATTCGGGGGAGTCAGAACAGCCCCAGCATTTT. It specifies CASRVDSGESEQPQHF.

There are a few counts of this clone. This CDR3 is CASSRSGWRGVGYTF. In DNA form, the CDR3 reads TGTGCCAGCAGCAGGAGCGGATGGAGGGGAGTAGGCTACACCTTC. V gene TRBV7-9 combines with J gene TRBJ1-2, with TRBD1 as a possible D gene (5 bases). The CDR3 consists of 15 residues. From germline, CDR1 is SEHNR and CDR2 FQNEAQ (reference sequence). V gave up 5 bases and J gave up 8 bases, with 21 bases separating them.

The CDR3 region has the DNA TGTGCCAGCAGAACAGGGGGCGGGATCGCTGAAGCTTTCTTT. The encoded protein is CASRTGGGIAEAFF. The J gene is TRBJ1-1, the V gene TRBV28; the match to TRBD1 covers 9 bases. After removal of 6 bases from V and 6 bases from J, the junction contained 8 bases not matched to a gene. The germline V gene has CDR1 MDHEN and CDR2 SYDVKM. This CDR3 is 14 amino acids long.

The chain carries TRBV28 and TRBJ2-7; TRBD1 matches 8 bases. The germline gives CDR1 MDHEN, CDR2 SYDVKM. The CDR3 is 14 residues long. J lost 3 bases, V lost 3 bases, and 4 bases had no gene match. CDR3 nucleotides: TGTGCCAGCAGTTTCTTGACAGGGGTCTACGAGCAGTACTTC. This translates into CASSFLTGVYEQYF.

The J gene is TRBJ1-2, the V gene TRBV9; TRBD1 matches at 10 bases. V was clipped by 2 bases and J by 4 bases; unmatched bases: 5. Germline V gene data show CDR1 as SGDLS and CDR2 as YYNGEE. CDR3 length: 15 residues. The CDR3 spells CASSVRRQGAYGYTF. In DNA, the CDR3 is TGTGCCAGCAGCGTTCGCAGACAGGGGGCCTATGGCTACACCTTC.

In regard to this clone: The sample holds other DNA sequences that translate to the same CDR3. This CDR3 is CASSDQYNEQFF. In nucleotides, the CDR3 is TGTGCCAGCAGTGACCAGTACAATGAGCAGTTCTTC. The J gene is TRBJ2-1, the V gene TRBV25-1; D gene unclear. Germline CDR1 and CDR2: MGHDK and SYGVNS. Trimming left V 3 bases short and J 4 bases short, with 4 bases between. The CDR3 is 12 residues long.

The V gene is TRBV13, the J gene TRBJ1-6, with TRBD1 as a possible D gene (5 bases). Germline V gene lookup returns CDR1 PRHDT and CDR2 FYEKMQ (reference sequence). The CDR3 runs to 16 residues. Trimming took off 5 bases at V and 5 bases at J, with 16 bases between the two ends. CDR3 amino acids: CASSRTRGGDNSPLHF. DNA of the CDR3: TGTGCCAGCAGCCGGACCCGGGGGGGGGATAATTCACCCCTCCACTTT.

The chain uses TRBV7-2 and TRBJ1-2; weak D call: TRBD1 (5 bases). Germline assignment: CDR1 SGHTA and CDR2 FQGNSA. V was pared by 1 base and J by 0 bases, with 9 bases between. The CDR3 length is 15 residues. The CDR3 here is CASSLGQTSNYGYTF. The CDR3 coding sequence is TGTGCCAGCAGCTTAGGACAGACTTCTAACTATGGCTACACCTTC. The whole variable domain, remainder taken from reference TRBV7-2 and TRBJ1-2, is GAGVSQSPSNKVTEKGKDVELRCDPISGHTALYWYRQSLGQGLEFLIYFQGNSAPDKSGLPSDRFSAERTGGSVSTLTIQRTQQEDSAVYLCASSLGQTSNYGYTFGSGTRLTVV.